This T cell receptor beta chain derives from a study of blood T cell repertoires in COVID-19. Study at large: COVID-19 samples collected from the United States, Italy and Spain covered acute and convalescent phases. T cells, B-cell-depleted T cells, or PBMCs provided the cDNA or gDNA that served as material.

In the original processing: Reference gene primer amplification in the assay estimated nucleated cell counts. The repertoire was sequenced with immunoSEQ multiplex PCR; TCRdb's copy has only in-frame clones and lacks some. The V and J calls and clone size were taken over from that table, and D and trimming were inferred from the DNA. The sample includes approximately 470,000 clones, 80% to 90% of them seen just once. V shed 1 base and J shed 0 bases, with 7 bases lying between them. Germline loops: CDR1 SGHTA, CDR2 FQGNSA. The CDR3 sequence is 16 residues long. V usage is TRBV7-2 and J usage is TRBJ1-6; D gene uncertain. The source material was peripheral blood. The sequence was obtained from a human donor in a cohort sampled during active COVID-19. The CDR3 sequence is CASSLDYSSYNSPLHF. CDR3 DNA sequence: TGTGCCAGCAGCTTAGATTATAGCTCCTATAATTCACCCCTCCACTTT. The full variable domain, rest sourced from reference TRBV7-2 and TRBJ1-6, is GAGVSQSPSNKVTEKGKDVELRCDPISGHTALYWYRQSLGQGLEFLIYFQGNSAPDKSGLPSDRFSAERTGGSVSTLTIQRTQQEDSAVYLCASSLDYSSYNSPLHFGNGTRLTVT.